Reported below is one T cell receptor (beta chain). Some clones are missing from TCRdb's copy, which holds only in-frame ones; the method was immunoSEQ multiplex PCR. The table records about 45,000 clones, approximately 90% of them present only once. The data were taken from a study of T cell changes during pregnancy in multiple sclerosis. CDR3 length: 16 amino acids. Germline assignment: CDR1 SGHTA and CDR2 FQGNSA. Trimming cost V 2 bases and J 0 bases, with 12 bases left between them. The material sequenced was PBMCs (not recorded whether the cells were cultured). The sequence derives from a female donor with multiple sclerosis, enrolled in a pregnancy study. The gene calls are TRBV7-2 and TRBJ2-3; D not certain. CDR3 in amino acids: CASSLRRTSSTDTQYF. CDR3 bases: TGTGCCAGCAGCTTACGGCGCACCTCTAGCACAGATACGCAGTATTTT.